The 10 T cell receptor beta chains listed next were all sequenced from one sample in a study of regulatory dendritic cells for organ transplantation. The table came from immunoSEQ multiplex PCR; TCRdb's copy has only in-frame clones and leaves some out. The profile covers around 7,400 clones, with about two thirds appearing a single time and 3% to 4% taken by the ten largest. No antigens are known for them. Sorted subsets were CFSE-labeled and cultured about 5 days with allogeneic dendritic cells. Sequenced input: memory CD4+ T cells from blood cultured with dendritic cells. Subset: CD45RO+ memory T cells. The origin of the receptors is a human donor in good health.

V and J are TRBV9 and TRBJ2-7, with a weak D call TRBD2 (6 bases). Germline CDR1 SGDLS, CDR2 YYNGEE. V shed 0 bases and J shed 4 bases, with 14 bases lying between them. CDR3 length equals 15 residues. The CDR3 reads CASSVEPARGYEQYF. The CDR3 coding sequence is TGTGCCAGCAGCGTAGAGCCAGCTCGGGGGTACGAGCAGTACTTC.

J is TRBJ2-7 and V is TRBV2; a possible D gene is TRBD2 (6 bases). This CDR3 comprises 14 residues. V lost 3 bases, J lost 2 bases, and 11 bases lay in between. CDR1 is SNHLY and CDR2 is FYNNEI in the germline V gene. CDR3 loop: CASSDGGPPYEQYF. The CDR3 nucleotides read TGTGCCAGCAGTGACGGGGGTCCCCCCTACGAGCAGTACTTC.

J is TRBJ2-2 and V is TRBV19, with D perhaps matching TRBD2 (6 bases). This CDR3 spans 16 amino acids. V lost 3 bases and J 4 bases, leaving 15 bases between the germline ends. CDR1 is LNHDA and CDR2 is SQIVND in the germline V gene (reference sequence). This chain's CDR3 is CASSIGGGVRTGELFF. The CDR3 nucleotides read TGTGCCAGTAGTATTGGTGGCGGGGTCCGCACCGGGGAGCTGTTTTTT.

This chain links TRBV6-5 with TRBJ1-2, with unresolved D. Trimming removed 4 bases at V and 4 bases at J, with 10 bases between. The CDR3 covers 13 residues. Germline V gives CDR1 MNHEY, CDR2 SVGAGI. The CDR3 spells CASSLFQIYGYTF. The CDR3 coding sequence is TGTGCCAGCAGTTTGTTCCAGATCTATGGCTACACCTTC.

This rearrangement joins TRBV5-8 to TRBJ1-4; D possibly corresponds to TRBD1 (6 bases). CDR3 length: 15 amino acids. Trimming removed 3 bases at V and 8 bases at J, with 17 bases between. The germline V gene has CDR1 SGHTS and CDR2 YDEGEE. The CDR3 nucleotides read TGTGCCAGCAGCTGGAGGACAGCTAGGGGAGAAAAACTGTTTTTT. This gives the protein CASSWRTARGEKLFF. Drawing the rest from reference TRBV5-8 and TRBJ1-4, the complete variable domain is EAGVTQSPTHLIKTRGQQATLRCSPISGHTSVYWYQQALGLGLQFLLWYDEGEERNRGNFPPRFSGRQFPNYSSELNVNALELEDSALYLCASSWRTARGEKLFFGSGTQLSVL.

On this clone itself: The junction departs from the called germline gene at one end, perhaps through a read error. The chain couples TRBV6-1 to TRBJ1-1, with TRBD1 matching 9 bases. The CDR3 length is 15 residues. Germline CDR1 is MNHNS and CDR2 is SASEGT. For the CDR3, the DNA is TGTGCCATCAGTGCGGACAGGGGCAGGAACACTGAAGCTTTCTTT. Translation: CAISADRGRNTEAFF.

The chain has TRBV5-8 and TRBJ1-5; a weak D match, TRBD1 (6 bases). Looked up from germline, CDR1 is SGHTS and CDR2 is YDEGEE. The CDR3 runs 14 residues. Trimming pared 1 base from V and 5 bases from J, leaving 10 bases between. The CDR3 coding sequence is TGTGCCAGCAGCTTGACAGGGCCCCATCAGCCCCAGCATTTT. It yields the protein CASSLTGPHQPQHF.

CDR3 sequence reads: CASSQGAGIADTQYF. The CDR3 DNA reads as TGTGCCAGCAGCCAAGGAGCGGGGATCGCAGATACGCAGTATTTT. The chain employs TRBV14 and TRBJ2-3, with 7 bases that match TRBD2. The CDR3 consists of 15 residues. After removal of 1 base from V and 4 bases from J, the junction contained 5 bases not matched to a gene. Germline V gene data show CDR1 as SGHDN and CDR2 as FVKESK.

This sequence joins TRBV11-3 and TRBJ2-3; 7 bases align to TRBD2. The CDR3 spans 14 residues. Trimming at V came to 5 bases and at J to 2 bases, leaving 4 bases not matched to a gene. Germline values: CDR1 SGHNT, CDR2 YENEEA. CDR3 region: CASSRDYLTDTQYF. The CDR3 region has the DNA TGTGCCAGCAGCCGGGACTACCTCACAGATACGCAGTATTTT.

This clone was seen a handful of times. This chain uses TRBV7-6 with TRBJ2-2; 10 bases fit TRBD2. Germline loops: CDR1 SGHVS, CDR2 FNYEAQ. The CDR3 is made up of 15 amino acids. J was trimmed by 4 bases and V by 5 bases; bases with no gene match: 4. The CDR3 DNA follows: TGTGCCAGCAGCCCACTAGCGGGGCTCACCGGGGAGCTGTTTTTT. Protein: CASSPLAGLTGELFF. Together with reference TRBV7-6 and TRBJ2-2, the CDR3 gives the full variable domain: GAGVSQSPRYKVTKRGQDVALRCDPISGHVSLYWYRQALGQGPEFLTYFNYEAQQDKSGLPNDRFSAERPEGSISTLTIQRTEQRDSAMYRCASSPLAGLTGELFFGEGSRLTVL.